Listed here are 14 T cell receptor beta chains from one sample, sequenced in a study of neurological immune-mediated disorders. TCRdb reprocessed the 5' RACE reads via MiXCR and lists one record per CDR3 protein. This sample has over 35,000 distinct CDR3 sequences, with less than 5% found just once. Sequencing input: PBMCs. These receptor sequences come from a woman in her fifties or sixties with multiple sclerosis.

Ten or more counts support this clonotype. The rearrangement links TRBV2 to TRBJ2-1; 10 nucleotides align to TRBD2. V dropped 8 bases and J dropped 6; count of bases not matched to a gene: 13. This CDR3 is built from 16 residues. The germline CDR1 and CDR2 sequences are SNHLY and FYNNEI. CDR3 sequence: CASRAGGLANINEQFF. The CDR3 DNA is TGTGCCAGCCGGGCGGGGGGACTAGCGAATATCAATGAGCAGTTCTTC.

The rearrangement joins TRBV7-2 to TRBJ2-3; D gene ambiguous. Germline loops: CDR1 SGHTA, CDR2 FQGNSA. The CDR3 sequence is 13 residues long. The V gene lost 5 bases and the J gene lost 1 base, with 7 bases spanning the gap. DNA for the CDR3: TGTGCCAGCAGCCTCCTCCGCACAGATACGCAGTATTTT. It yields the protein CASSLLRTDTQYF.

This clonotype was seen a handful of times. This chain joins TRBV7-2 and TRBJ2-3; tentatively, D is TRBD2 (6 bases). Trimming shortened V by 4 bases and J by 1 base, and 18 bases separated the two germline ends. The CDR3 contains 17 residues. Germline CDR1 SGHTA, CDR2 FQGNSA. In DNA, the CDR3 is TGTGCCAGCAGCTCGACAGCGCCGGGAGCCGGCACAGATACGCAGTATTTT. It encodes CASSSTAPGAGTDTQYF.

This clonotype was counted only a few times. The rearrangement uses TRBV4-1 and TRBJ1-1; D gene ambiguous. Germline V gene sequence: CDR1 MGHRA, CDR2 YSYEKL. This CDR3 comprises 16 residues. With 6 bases removed from V and 0 bases from J, the gap between germline ends came to 17 bases. The CDR3 loop is CASRIVGSGMNTEAFF. CDR3 nucleotide sequence: TGCGCCAGCAGAATTGTCGGTTCGGGCATGAACACTGAAGCTTTCTTT.

The chain recombines TRBV7-2 with TRBJ2-3; 10 bases are a match to TRBD2. Germline CDR1 and CDR2: SGHTA and FQGNSA. The CDR3 loop spans 15 amino acids. With V trimmed by 5 bases and J by 4 bases, 6 bases remained unmatched. CDR3 sequence reads: CASSPPGLAADTQYF. Written as DNA, the CDR3 is TGTGCCAGCAGCCCACCAGGACTAGCGGCAGATACGCAGTATTTT.

This clonotype has at least ten counts. The chain recombines TRBV28 with TRBJ2-5, with unresolved D. The CDR3 consists of 11 residues. Germline V gene sequence: CDR1 MDHEN, CDR2 SYDVKM. V dropped 8 bases and J dropped 1 base, with 5 bases sitting between them. DNA for the CDR3: TGTGCCAGCCTCAGCCAAGAGACCCAGTACTTC. This gives the protein CASLSQETQYF. Full variable domain (rest looked up from reference TRBV28 and TRBJ2-5): DVKVTQSSRYLVKRTGEKVFLECVQDMDHENMFWYRQDPGLGLRLIYFSYDVKMKEKGDIPEGYSVSREKKERFSLILESASTNQTSMYLCASLSQETQYFGPGTRLLVL.

This clonotype was counted at least ten times. The CDR3 sequence: CASSPPPSSYNEQFF. The CDR3 coding sequence is TGTGCCAGCAGCCCACCGCCGAGCTCCTACAATGAGCAGTTCTTC. The chain recombines TRBV7-2 with TRBJ2-1, with D unresolved. The ends were cut back, 5 bases at V and 0 bases at J, with 11 bases in the middle. CDR3 length equals 15 residues. CDR1 and CDR2 from the germline V gene are SGHTA and FQGNSA.

This clonotype appeared a few times. The chain couples TRBV28 to TRBJ2-5; D gene ambiguous. The germline gives CDR1 MDHEN, CDR2 SYDVKM. There are 13 residues in the CDR3. The germline V and J ends were trimmed by 5 bases and 0 bases, with 7 bases remaining between them. The CDR3 region has the DNA TGTGCCAGCAGTACAGCTTACCAAGAGACCCAGTACTTC. Its translation is CASSTAYQETQYF.

The sample holds many counts of this clonotype. The rearrangement uses TRBV5-1 and TRBJ1-4, with D possibly TRBD1 on 6 matching bases. Trimming took 4 bases from V and 11 from J, leaving 15 bases between them. Germline V CDR1 and CDR2: SGHRS, YFSETQ. This CDR3 has 13 residues. The CDR3 loop reads CASSTGFDGKLFF. Written as DNA, the CDR3 is TGCGCCAGCAGCACAGGGTTCGACGGGAAACTGTTTTTT.

V gene TRBV4-3 combines with J gene TRBJ2-5; 7 bases match TRBD1. This CDR3 contains 15 residues. The germline V gene has CDR1 LGHNA and CDR2 YSLEER. The V segment lost 0 bases and the J segment 3 bases; nucleotides outside the gene matches: 4. This CDR3 is CASSQDRDREETQYF. CDR3 in DNA: TGCGCCAGCAGCCAAGATCGGGACAGAGAAGAGACCCAGTACTTC.

This clonotype showed up many times. This sequence joins TRBV20-1 and TRBJ2-7; D is unclear. Trimming took off 0 bases at V and 6 bases at J, with 12 bases between the two ends. The germline V gene encodes CDR1 DFQATT and CDR2 SNEGSKA (reference sequence). The CDR3 covers 13 residues. The CDR3 loop reads CSARDVRISEQYV. CDR3 DNA: TGCAGTGCTAGAGATGTGAGGATCTCCGAGCAGTACGTC.

The table lists this clonotype with a few counts. The chain joins TRBV6-5 to TRBJ1-2; no firm D call. Trimming cost V 6 bases and J 6 bases, with 17 bases left between them. Looked up from germline, CDR1 is MNHEY and CDR2 is SVGAGI. The CDR3 runs 14 residues. The CDR3 DNA reads TGTGCCAGCAGGGAAAGTGGGAGGTTGGATGGCTACACCTTC. Its protein product is CASRESGRLDGYTF.

This clonotype appeared many times. The chain recombines TRBV6-9 with TRBJ2-7, with D possibly matching TRBD1 (5 bases). V was trimmed by 2 bases and J by 2 bases, leaving 10 bases between them. CDR1 is MNHGY and CDR2 is SVAAGI in the germline V gene. The CDR3 runs to 14 residues. In DNA, the CDR3 is TGTGCCAGCAGTTATCCGACAGTCACCTACGAGCAGTACGTC. This codes for CASSYPTVTYEQYV.

This clonotype has more than one count but fewer than ten. The chain carries TRBV9 and TRBJ1-1; 9 bases fit TRBD1. V was clipped by 4 bases and J by 6 bases; unmatched bases: 10. CDR1 is SGDLS, CDR2 YYNGEE, per germline. The CDR3 has 15 amino acids. In DNA form, the CDR3 reads TGTGCCAGCAGCCCGGGGGGGACAGGGTCCCCTGAAGCTTTCTTT. Amino acid sequence: CASSPGGTGSPEAFF. The whole variable domain, filled in from reference TRBV9 and TRBJ1-1, reads DSGVTQTPKHLITATGQRVTLRCSPRSGDLSVYWYQQSLDQGLQFLIQYYNGEERAKGNILERFSAQQFPDLHSELNLSSLELGDSALYFCASSPGGTGSPEAFFGQGTRLTVV.